Sequencing of this T cell receptor beta chain was carried out in a study of OX40 agonist ivuxolimab in advanced cancers. TCRdb keeps only in-frame clones here, not all; method: immunoSEQ multiplex PCR. The data show about 70,000 clones, 70% to 90% seen once. Trimming pared 6 bases from V and 0 bases from J, leaving 7 bases between. This CDR3 region has 14 residues. Germline CDR1 is SGHRS and CDR2 is YFSETQ. Sequencing used CD4+ or CD8+ T cells sorted from blood, obtained in a trial of the OX40 agonist ivuxolimab. This TCR was sampled from an adult with an advanced solid tumor such as melanoma, head and neck, liver or kidney cancer. The chain recombines TRBV5-1 with TRBJ2-6; no clear D. The CDR3 is CASMGFSGANVLTF. As DNA, the CDR3 is TGCGCCAGCATGGGGTTCTCTGGGGCCAACGTCCTGACTTTC. Drawing the rest from reference TRBV5-1 and TRBJ2-6, the complete variable domain is KAGVTQTPRYLIKTRGQQVTLSCSPISGHRSVSWYQQTPGQGLQFLFEYFSETQRNKGNFPGRFSGRQFSNSRSEMNVSTLELGDSALYLCASMGFSGANVLTFGAGSRLTVL.